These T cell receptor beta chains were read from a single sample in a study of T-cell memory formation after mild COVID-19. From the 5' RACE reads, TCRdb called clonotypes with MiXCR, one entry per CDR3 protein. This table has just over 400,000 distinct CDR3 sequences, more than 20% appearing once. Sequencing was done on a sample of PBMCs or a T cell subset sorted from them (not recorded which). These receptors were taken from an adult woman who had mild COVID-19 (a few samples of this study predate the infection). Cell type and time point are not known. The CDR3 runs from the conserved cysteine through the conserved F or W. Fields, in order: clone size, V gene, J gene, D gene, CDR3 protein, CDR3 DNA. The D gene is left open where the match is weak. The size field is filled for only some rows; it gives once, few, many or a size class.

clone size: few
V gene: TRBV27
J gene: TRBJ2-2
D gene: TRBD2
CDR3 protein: CASSLSAGSTGELFF
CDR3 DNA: TGTGCCAGCAGTTTATCAGCGGGGTCCACCGGGGAGCTGTTTTTT

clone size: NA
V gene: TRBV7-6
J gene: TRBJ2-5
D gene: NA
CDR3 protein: CATRKSALYQETQYF
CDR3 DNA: TGTGCCACCCGGAAGAGCGCCTTGTACCAAGAGACCCAGTACTTC

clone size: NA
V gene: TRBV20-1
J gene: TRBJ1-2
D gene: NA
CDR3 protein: CSARAGYLGGYTF
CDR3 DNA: TGCAGTGCTAGAGCGGGCTATCTTGGGGGCTACACCTTC

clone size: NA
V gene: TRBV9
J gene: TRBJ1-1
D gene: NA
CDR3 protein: CASSVDPLLGFSF
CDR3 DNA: TGTGCCAGCAGCGTAGATCCCCTATTGGGGTTTTCCTTT

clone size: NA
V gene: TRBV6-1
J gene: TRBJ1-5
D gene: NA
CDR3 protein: CASSGGSPSNQPQHF
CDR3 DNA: TGTGCCAGCAGTGGGGGCAGTCCTAGCAATCAGCCCCAGCATTTT

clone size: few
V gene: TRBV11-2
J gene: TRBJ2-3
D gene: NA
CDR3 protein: CASSLGGPPSTQYF
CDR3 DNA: TGTGCCAGCAGCTTAGGGGGGCCGCCAAGTACGCAGTATTTT

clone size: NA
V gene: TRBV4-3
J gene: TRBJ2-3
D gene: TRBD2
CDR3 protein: CASSQGGSGASTDTQYF
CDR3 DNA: TGCGCCAGCAGCCAAGGGGGTAGCGGGGCCAGCACAGATACGCAGTATTTT

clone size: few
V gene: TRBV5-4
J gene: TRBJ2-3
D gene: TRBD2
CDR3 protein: CASSPFRLARTTDTQYF
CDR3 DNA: TGTGCCAGCAGCCCCTTCAGACTAGCGAGAACCACAGATACGCAGTATTTT

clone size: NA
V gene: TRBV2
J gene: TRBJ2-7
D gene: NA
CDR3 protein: CASSEAGVTSYEQYF
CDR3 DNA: TGTGCCAGCAGTGAAGCGGGGGTGACCTCCTACGAGCAGTACTTC

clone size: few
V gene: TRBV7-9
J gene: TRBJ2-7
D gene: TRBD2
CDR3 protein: CASSLPSGGTTYEQYF
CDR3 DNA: TGTGCCAGCAGCTTACCCTCCGGGGGGACTACCTACGAGCAGTACTTC

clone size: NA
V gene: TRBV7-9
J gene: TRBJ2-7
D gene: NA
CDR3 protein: CASSSVWAGTYEQYF
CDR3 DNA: TGTGCCAGCAGCTCTGTTTGGGCAGGGACCTACGAGCAGTACTTC

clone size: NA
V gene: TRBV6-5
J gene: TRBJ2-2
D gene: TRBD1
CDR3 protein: CASRSGTVNTGELFF
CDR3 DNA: TGTGCCAGCAGATCCGGGACAGTGAACACCGGGGAGCTGTTTTTT

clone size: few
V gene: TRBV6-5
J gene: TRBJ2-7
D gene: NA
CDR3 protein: CASSYNPPRGSSYEQYF
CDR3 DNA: TGTGCCAGCAGTTACAATCCTCCGCGGGGAAGCTCCTACGAGCAGTACTTC

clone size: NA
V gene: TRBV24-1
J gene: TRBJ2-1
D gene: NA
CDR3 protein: CATSDYGYSDEQFF
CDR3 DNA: TGTGCCACCAGTGATTACGGCTATAGCGATGAGCAGTTCTTC

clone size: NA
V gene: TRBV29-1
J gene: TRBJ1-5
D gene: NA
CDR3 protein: CSVVWGNQPQHF
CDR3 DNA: TGCAGCGTTGTGTGGGGCAATCAGCCCCAGCATTTT

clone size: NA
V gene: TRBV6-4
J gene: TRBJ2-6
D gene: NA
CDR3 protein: CASSDDPSGANVLTF
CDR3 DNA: TGTGCCAGCAGTGACGACCCCTCCGGGGCCAACGTCCTGACTTTC